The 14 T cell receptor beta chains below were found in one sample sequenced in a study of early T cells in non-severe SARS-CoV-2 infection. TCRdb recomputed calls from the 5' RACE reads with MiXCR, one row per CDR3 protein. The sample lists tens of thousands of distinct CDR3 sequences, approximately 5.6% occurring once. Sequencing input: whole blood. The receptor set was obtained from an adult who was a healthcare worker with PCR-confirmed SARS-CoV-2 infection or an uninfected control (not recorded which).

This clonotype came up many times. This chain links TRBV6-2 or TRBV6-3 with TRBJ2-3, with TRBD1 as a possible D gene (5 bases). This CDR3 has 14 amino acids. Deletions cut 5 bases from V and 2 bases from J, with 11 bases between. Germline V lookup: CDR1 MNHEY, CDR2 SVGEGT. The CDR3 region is CASSEGVSTDTQYF. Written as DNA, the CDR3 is TGTGCCAGCAGTGAAGGGGTCTCCACAGATACGCAGTATTTT.

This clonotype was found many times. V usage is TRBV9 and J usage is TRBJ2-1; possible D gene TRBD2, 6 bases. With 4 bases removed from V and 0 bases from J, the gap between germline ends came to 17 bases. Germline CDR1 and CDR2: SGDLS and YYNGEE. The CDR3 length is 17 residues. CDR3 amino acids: CASSLRRDRSSYNEQFF. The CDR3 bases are TGTGCCAGCAGCTTAAGGAGGGACCGGAGCTCCTACAATGAGCAGTTCTTC. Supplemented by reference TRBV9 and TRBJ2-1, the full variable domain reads DSGVTQTPKHLITATGQRVTLRCSPRSGDLSVYWYQQSLDQGLQFLIQYYNGEERAKGNILERFSAQQFPDLHSELNLSSLELGDSALYFCASSLRRDRSSYNEQFFGPGTRLTVL.

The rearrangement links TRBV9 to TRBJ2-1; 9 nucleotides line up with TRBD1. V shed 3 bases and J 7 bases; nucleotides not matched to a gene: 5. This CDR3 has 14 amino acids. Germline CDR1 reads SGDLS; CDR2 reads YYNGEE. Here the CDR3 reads CASSGTGGGNEQFF. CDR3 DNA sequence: TGTGCCAGCAGCGGTACAGGGGGCGGGAATGAGCAGTTCTTC.

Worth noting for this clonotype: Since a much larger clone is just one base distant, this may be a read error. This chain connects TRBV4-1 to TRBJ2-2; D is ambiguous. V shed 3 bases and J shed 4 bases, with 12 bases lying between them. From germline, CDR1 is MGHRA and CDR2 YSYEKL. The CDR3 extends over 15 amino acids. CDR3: CASSHLRTITGELFF. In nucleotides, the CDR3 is TGCGCCAGCAGCCACCTTCGGACGATCACCGGGGAGCTGTTTTTT.

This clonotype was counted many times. CDR3: CASSGQKNLYGYTF. CDR3 nucleotide sequence: TGTGCCAGCTCAGGACAGAAAAACCTCTATGGCTACACCTTC. The gene calls are TRBV18 and TRBJ1-2, with TRBD1 as a possible D gene (6 bases). Between the trimmed V and J ends, which lost 5 bases and 4 bases, there was a span of 14 bases. CDR3 length equals 14 residues. The germline CDR1 and CDR2 sequences are KGHSH and LQKENI.

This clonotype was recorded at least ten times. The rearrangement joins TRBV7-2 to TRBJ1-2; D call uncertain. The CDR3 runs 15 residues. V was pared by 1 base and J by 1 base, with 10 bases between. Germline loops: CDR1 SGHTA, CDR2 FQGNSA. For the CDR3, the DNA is TGTGCCAGCAGCTTAGATAGCAGTCGTAACTATGGCTACACCTTC. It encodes CASSLDSSRNYGYTF.

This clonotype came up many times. CDR3 residues: CASSRTENSNQPQHF. CDR3 nucleotide sequence: TGTGCCAGCTCCCGGACAGAGAATAGCAATCAGCCCCAGCATTTT. The chain uses TRBV18 and TRBJ1-5, with D possibly being TRBD1 (6 bases). CDR1 and CDR2 from the germline V gene are KGHSH and LQKENI. This CDR3 contains 15 residues. V was clipped by 6 bases and J by 0 bases, with 12 bases between them.

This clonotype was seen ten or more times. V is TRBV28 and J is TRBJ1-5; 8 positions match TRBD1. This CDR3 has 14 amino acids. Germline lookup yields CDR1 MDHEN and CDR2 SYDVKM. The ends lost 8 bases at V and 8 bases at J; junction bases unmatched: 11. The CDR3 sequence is CASGLDRGPKPQHF. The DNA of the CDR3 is TGTGCCAGCGGGTTAGACAGGGGTCCCAAGCCCCAGCATTTT.

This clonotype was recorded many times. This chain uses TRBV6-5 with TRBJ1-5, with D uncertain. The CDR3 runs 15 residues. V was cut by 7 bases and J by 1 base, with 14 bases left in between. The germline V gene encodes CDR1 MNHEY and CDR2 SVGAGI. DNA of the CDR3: TGTGCCAGCACCCCCTCTCTAGGGAGCAATCAGCCCCAGCATTTT. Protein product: CASTPSLGSNQPQHF.

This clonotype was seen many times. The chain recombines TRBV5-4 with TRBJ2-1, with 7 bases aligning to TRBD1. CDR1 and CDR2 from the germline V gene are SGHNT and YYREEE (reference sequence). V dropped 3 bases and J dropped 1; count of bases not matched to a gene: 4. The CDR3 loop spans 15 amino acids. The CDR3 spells CASSWNRGSYNEQFF. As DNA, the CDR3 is TGTGCCAGCAGCTGGAACAGGGGATCCTACAATGAGCAGTTCTTC.

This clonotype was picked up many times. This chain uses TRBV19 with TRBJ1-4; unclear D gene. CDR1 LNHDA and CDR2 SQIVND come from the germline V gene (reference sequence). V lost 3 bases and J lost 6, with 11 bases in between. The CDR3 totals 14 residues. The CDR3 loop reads CASSIRLPDEKLFF. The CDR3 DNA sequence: TGTGCCAGTAGTATTCGGCTTCCGGATGAAAAACTGTTTTTT. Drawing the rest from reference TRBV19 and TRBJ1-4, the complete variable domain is DGGITQSPKYLFRKEGQNVTLSCEQNLNHDAMYWYRQDPGQGLRLIYYSQIVNDFQKGDIAEGYSVSREKKESFPLTVTSAQKNPTAFYLCASSIRLPDEKLFFGSGTQLSVL.

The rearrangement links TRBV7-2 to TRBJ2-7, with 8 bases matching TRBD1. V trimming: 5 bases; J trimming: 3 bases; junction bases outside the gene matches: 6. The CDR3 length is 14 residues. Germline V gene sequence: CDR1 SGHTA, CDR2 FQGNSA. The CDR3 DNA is TGTGCCAGCAGCCCACGGACAGGGCGCTACGAGCAGTACTTC. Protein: CASSPRTGRYEQYF.

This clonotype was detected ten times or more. CDR3 sequence reads: CSVHRDTGELFF. CDR3 coding DNA: TGCAGCGTTCACAGGGACACCGGGGAGCTGTTTTTT. The V gene is TRBV29-1, the J gene TRBJ2-2, with a tentative D call TRBD1 (6 bases). This CDR3 is 12 amino acids long. V lost 5 bases, J lost 3 bases, and 7 bases lay in between. Per the germline V gene, CDR1 is SQVTM and CDR2 is ANQGSEA.

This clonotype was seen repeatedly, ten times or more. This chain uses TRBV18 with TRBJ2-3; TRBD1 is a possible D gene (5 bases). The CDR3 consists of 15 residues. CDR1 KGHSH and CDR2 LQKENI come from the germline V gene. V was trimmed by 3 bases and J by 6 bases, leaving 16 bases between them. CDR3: CASSPSTDNGDTQYF. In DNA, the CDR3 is TGTGCCAGCTCACCCTCGACAGATAACGGGGATACGCAGTATTTT.